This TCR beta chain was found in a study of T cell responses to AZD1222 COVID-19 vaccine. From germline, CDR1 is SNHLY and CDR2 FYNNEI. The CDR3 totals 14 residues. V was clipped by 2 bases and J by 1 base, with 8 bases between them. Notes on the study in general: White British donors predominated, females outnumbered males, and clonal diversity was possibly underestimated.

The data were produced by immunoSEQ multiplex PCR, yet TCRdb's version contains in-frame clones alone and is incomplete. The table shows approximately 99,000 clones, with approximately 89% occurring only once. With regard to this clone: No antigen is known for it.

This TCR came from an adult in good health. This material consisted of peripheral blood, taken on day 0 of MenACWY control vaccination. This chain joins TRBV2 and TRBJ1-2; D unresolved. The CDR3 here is CASSESRVNYGYTF. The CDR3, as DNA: TGTGCCAGCAGTGAATCTCGGGTTAACTATGGCTACACCTTC.